The 8 T cell receptor beta chains presented below share a single source sample, sequenced in a study of neurological immune-mediated disorders. TCRdb independently ran MiXCR on the 5' RACE reads; one entry per CDR3 protein. The data show roughly 90,000 distinct CDR3 sequences, approximately 3.5% seen once. The source material was PBMCs. Receptors originate from a woman aged 50 to 60 with multiple sclerosis.

This clonotype was observed at least ten times. The J gene is TRBJ1-5, the V gene TRBV5-1, with a weak D call TRBD1 (6 bases). V was pared by 0 bases and J by 2 bases, with 9 bases between. Germline V CDR1 and CDR2: SGHRS, YFSETQ. The CDR3 is made up of 15 amino acids. CDR3 amino acids: CASSLVAGGNQPQHF. DNA of the CDR3: TGCGCCAGCAGCTTGGTGGCAGGGGGCAATCAGCCCCAGCATTTT.

This clonotype occurred many times. The V and J genes are TRBV7-2 and TRBJ2-7, with a possible D match to TRBD2 (5 bases). V lost 5 bases to trimming and J lost 7 bases, with 9 bases between them. Per the germline V gene, CDR1 is SGHTA and CDR2 is FQGNSA. The CDR3 covers 11 residues. As DNA, the CDR3 is TGTGCCAGCAGCCGACCGGGGGAGCAGTACTTC. It translates to CASSRPGEQYF.

This clonotype was detected many times. V gene TRBV25-1 combines with J gene TRBJ2-5, with D possibly TRBD1 on 6 matching bases. Germline CDR1 MGHDK, CDR2 SYGVNS. The CDR3 covers 14 residues. Trimming took 1 base from V and 5 from J, leaving 11 bases between them. CDR3 loop: CASSESAGEETQYF. As DNA, the CDR3 is TGTGCCAGCAGTGAATCGGCAGGGGAGGAGACCCAGTACTTC.

This clonotype was seen a handful of times. This may arise from a read error, as a much more abundant clone is one base away. The chain uses TRBV7-9 and TRBJ2-5, with TRBD2 matching 7 bases. The germline CDR1 and CDR2 sequences are SEHNR and FQNEAQ (reference sequence). The CDR3 length is 13 residues. The CDR3 region has the DNA TGTGTCAGCAGCGGGGAGGGGCAAGAGACCCAGTACTTC. Amino acids: CVSSGEGQETQYF.

In its sample, this clonotype was seen many times. V is TRBV4-1 and J is TRBJ1-5; unclear D gene. The germline V and J ends were trimmed by 3 bases and 7 bases, with 13 bases remaining between them. The CDR3 sequence is 14 residues long. In germline, CDR1 is MGHRA, CDR2 YSYEKL. The CDR3 coding sequence is TGCGCCAGCAGCCAGAGGACCATCTGGCAGCCCCAGCATTTT. Its protein product is CASSQRTIWQPQHF.

This clonotype was detected many times. This chain joins TRBV7-9 and TRBJ2-7, with TRBD1 matching over 7 bases. The V gene end was trimmed by 5 bases and the J gene end by 5 bases; junction bases not matched to a gene: 9. CDR1 is SEHNR and CDR2 is FQNEAQ in the germline V gene (reference sequence). The length of the CDR3 is 14 residues. CDR3 sequence (DNA): TGTGCCAGCAGCACGACAGGGTTTGTCGACGAGCAGTACTTC. Translated, it gives CASSTTGFVDEQYF.

This clonotype was found many times. This chain uses TRBV5-1 with TRBJ1-1; maybe TRBD1 (5 bases). Germline lookup yields CDR1 SGHRS and CDR2 YFSETQ. The CDR3 sequence is 13 residues long. The V end was cut by 5 bases, the J end by 4 bases, with 12 bases between. This CDR3 is CASRDGRGTEAFF. CDR3 bases: TGCGCCAGCAGGGATGGAAGGGGCACTGAAGCTTTCTTT.

This clonotype was counted many times. This chain connects TRBV15 to TRBJ1-5; no clear D gene. The V gene's germline CDR1 is LNHNV and CDR2 YYDKDF (reference sequence). The CDR3 is 14 residues long. V was clipped by 4 bases and J by 2 bases, with 9 bases between them. This chain's CDR3 is CATSKTWGNQPQHF. DNA of the CDR3: TGTGCCACCAGCAAGACGTGGGGCAATCAGCCCCAGCATTTT.